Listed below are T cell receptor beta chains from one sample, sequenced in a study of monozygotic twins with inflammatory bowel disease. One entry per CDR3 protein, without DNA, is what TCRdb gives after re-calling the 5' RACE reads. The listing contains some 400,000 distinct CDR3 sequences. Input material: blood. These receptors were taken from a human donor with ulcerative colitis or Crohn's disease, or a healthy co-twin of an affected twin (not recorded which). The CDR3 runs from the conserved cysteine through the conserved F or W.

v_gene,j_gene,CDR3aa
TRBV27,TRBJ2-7,CASGGPRDEQYF
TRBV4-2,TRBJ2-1,CASSQVSLAETNEQFF
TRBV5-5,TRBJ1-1,CASSLTGTVSNTEAFF
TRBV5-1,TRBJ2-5,CASRTGGNQETQYF
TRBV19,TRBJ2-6,CASSPLRDRGANVLTF
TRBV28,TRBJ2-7,CASSRAVVWEQYF
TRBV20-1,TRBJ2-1,CSARRGLAGNNEQFF
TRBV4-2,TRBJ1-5,CASSQGGRSGQPQHF
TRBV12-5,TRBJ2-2,CASGLEVTGELFF
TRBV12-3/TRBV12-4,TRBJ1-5,CASSLSDTYQPQHF
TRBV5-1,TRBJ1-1,CASSSGDSGSEAFF
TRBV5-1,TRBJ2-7,CASSWTSGAYEQYF
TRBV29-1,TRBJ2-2,CSVSSPGTSSGTGELFF
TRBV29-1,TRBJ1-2,CSVESGANYGYTF
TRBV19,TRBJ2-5,CASRKGPQETQYF
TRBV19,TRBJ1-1,CASSTLPGTEMNTEAFF
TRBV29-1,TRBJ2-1,CSALGGLAGGSYNEQFF